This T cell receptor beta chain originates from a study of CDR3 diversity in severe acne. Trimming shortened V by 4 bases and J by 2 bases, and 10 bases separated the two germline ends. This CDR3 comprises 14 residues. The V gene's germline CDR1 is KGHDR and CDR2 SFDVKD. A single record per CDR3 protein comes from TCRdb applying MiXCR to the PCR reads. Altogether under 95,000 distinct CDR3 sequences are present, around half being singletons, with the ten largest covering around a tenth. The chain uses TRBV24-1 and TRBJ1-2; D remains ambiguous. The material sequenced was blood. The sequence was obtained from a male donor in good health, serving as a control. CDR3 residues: CATSEPDGNYGYTF. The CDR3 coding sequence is TGTGCCACCAGTGAGCCGGACGGAAACTATGGCTACACCTTC.